Sequencing of this T cell receptor beta chain was carried out in a study of shared clonotypes between healthy human individuals. On the study more broadly: The composition of the donors was a couple of women and a few men aged 18 to 49.

Assay: immunoSEQ multiplex PCR; the TCRdb copy retains only in-frame clones and omits some. Of some 1.4 million clones listed, around 95% are singletons. Germline V lookup: CDR1 SNHLY, CDR2 FYNNEI. The CDR3 is 14 amino acids. With V trimmed by 4 bases and J by 0 bases, 2 bases remained unmatched. V usage is TRBV2 and J usage is TRBJ2-7; 8 bases are shared with TRBD1. The sample was naive CD4+ T cells sorted from blood. The subset was: CD45RA+ positively selected. The TCR was taken from a man aged 30 to 45 in good health. The CDR3 region has the DNA TGTGCCAGCAGTGGGACAGGGTACTCCTACGAGCAGTACTTC. Residues: CASSGTGYSYEQYF.